These T cell receptor beta chains were read from a single sample in a study of T-cell reconstitution after alpha-beta-depleted transplantation in children. TCRdb called the PCR reads again in MiXCR, with one record for every CDR3 protein. The sample yields approximately 230,000 distinct CDR3 sequences, 25% seen once. The sample consisted of PBMCs, taken before TCRalphabeta/CD19-depleted stem cell transplant. The receptors were gathered from a girl aged 2-10 years with Fanconi anemia, due to receive a stem cell transplant. The CDR3 runs from the conserved cysteine through the conserved F or W. Each record gives: clone size, V gene, D gene, J gene, CDR3 DNA, CDR3 protein. A D gene is named only where the DNA matches it firmly. Clone size is not always given. Where it is, it says once, few, many or a class for expanded clones.

many	TRBV5-1	TRBD2	TRBJ2-7	TGCGCCAGCAGCTTGGGAGGGACTATAACCTCCTACGAGCAGTACTTC	CASSLGGTITSYEQYF
many	TRBV20-1	NA	TRBJ1-2	TGCAGTGCGAGAGGACACGTTTCTAATGGCTACACCTTC	CSARGHVSNGYTF
once	TRBV20-1	NA	TRBJ2-6	TGCAGTGCGAGCGGGACAGTCTCTGGGGCCAACGTCCTGACTTTC	CSASGTVSGANVLTF
NA	TRBV25-1	TRBD1	TRBJ2-6	TGTGCCAGCAGTGACTACTTGACAGGGCACTCTGGGGCCAACGTCCTGACTTTC	CASSDYLTGHSGANVLTF
NA	TRBV29-1	NA	TRBJ2-5	TGCAGCGTTGAGGGTAGCCAAGAGACCCAGTACTTC	CSVEGSQETQYF
few	TRBV20-1	NA	TRBJ2-1	TGCAGTGCTAGAGAAGCTAGCAATGGCTACAATGAGCAGTTCTTC	CSAREASNGYNEQFF
few	TRBV20-1	NA	TRBJ2-7	TGCAGTGCTAGAGACCCCAGTCGACGGGGGATTCGATACGAGCAGTACTTC	CSARDPSRRGIRYEQYF
many	TRBV9	NA	TRBJ2-2	TGTGCCAGCAGCGTAGGGGGCCGAGGGAACACCGGGGAGCTGTTTTTT	CASSVGGRGNTGELFF
many	TRBV20-1	NA	TRBJ2-1	TGCAGTGCTACCAGGACGGCTAGCGTTGGTGAGCAGTTCTTC	CSATRTASVGEQFF
few	TRBV5-1	NA	TRBJ2-7	TGCGCCAGCAGCTTGGGACAGGGAGGGGTCTACGAGCAGTACTTC	CASSLGQGGVYEQYF
many	TRBV12-3/TRBV12-4	NA	TRBJ2-3	TGTGCCAGCAGCACAGAGACTCCACGGCCCATTGCGCAGTATTTT	CASSTETPRPIAQYF
many	TRBV20-1	NA	TRBJ2-3	TGCAGTGCTAGCCCTGGCCTAAGCACAGATACGCAGTATTTT	CSASPGLSTDTQYF
many	TRBV12-3/TRBV12-4	NA	TRBJ1-1	TGTGCCAGCAGCCTGAACACAGTGAACACTGAAGCTTTCTTT	CASSLNTVNTEAFF
few	TRBV7-2	NA	TRBJ2-7	TGTGCCAGCAGCTTAGAAGGGGCCGGGTCCTACGAGCAGTACTTC	CASSLEGAGSYEQYF
many	TRBV29-1	NA	TRBJ2-4	TGCAGCGTTGAAGTCAGGGACGGGTGGGACATTCAGTACTTC	CSVEVRDGWDIQYF
NA	TRBV15	NA	TRBJ1-5	TGTGCCACCAGCAGACAGGGTGCGGGAAGCAATCAGCCCCAGCATTTT	CATSRQGAGSNQPQHF
NA	TRBV18	TRBD2	TRBJ2-2	TGTGCCAGCACGTCGGGACTAGGGAACACCGGGGAGCTGTTTTTT	CASTSGLGNTGELFF
many	TRBV28	NA	TRBJ1-2	TGTGCCAGCAGTTTTTTAGGGGGCTACACCTTC	CASSFLGGYTF
many	TRBV9	NA	TRBJ2-7	TGTGCCAGCAGCGCCGCCCCGGGGAACGAGCAGTACTTC	CASSAAPGNEQYF
few	TRBV21-1	NA	TRBJ2-7	TGTGCCAGCAGCATCCGTTCCGGGACTGGAGGGGAGCAGTACTTC	CASSIRSGTGGEQYF
few	TRBV29-1	NA	TRBJ2-5	TGCAGCGTTGTGGTGCATCAAGAGACCCAGTACTTC	CSVVVHQETQYF
many	TRBV20-1	NA	TRBJ2-3	TGCAGTGCTATCACCCCAGGCACAGATACGCAGTATTTT	CSAITPGTDTQYF
few	TRBV5-5	NA	TRBJ2-7	TGTGCCAGCAGCCACCGGGACATAGTCTACGAGCAGTACTTC	CASSHRDIVYEQYF
many	TRBV20-1	TRBD1	TRBJ2-7	TGCAGTGCCCCTGGGACAGGGATATTTGGCGAGCAGTACTTC	CSAPGTGIFGEQYF